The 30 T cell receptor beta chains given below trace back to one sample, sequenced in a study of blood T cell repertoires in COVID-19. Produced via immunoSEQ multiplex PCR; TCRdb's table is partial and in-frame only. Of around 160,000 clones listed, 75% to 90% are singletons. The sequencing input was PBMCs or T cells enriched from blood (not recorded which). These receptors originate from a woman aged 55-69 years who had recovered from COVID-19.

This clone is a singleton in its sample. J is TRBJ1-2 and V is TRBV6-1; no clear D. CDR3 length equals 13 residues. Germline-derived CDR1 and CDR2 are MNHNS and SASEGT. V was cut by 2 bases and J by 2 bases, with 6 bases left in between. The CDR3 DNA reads TGTGCCAGCAGTGAAAGCTTCAACTATGGCTACACCTTC. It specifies CASSESFNYGYTF.

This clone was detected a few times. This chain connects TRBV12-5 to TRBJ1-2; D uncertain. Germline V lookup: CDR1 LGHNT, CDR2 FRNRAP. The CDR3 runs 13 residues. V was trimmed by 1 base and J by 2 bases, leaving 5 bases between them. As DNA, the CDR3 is TGTGCTAGTGGTTTGGACATAAACTATGGCTACACCTTC. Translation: CASGLDINYGYTF.

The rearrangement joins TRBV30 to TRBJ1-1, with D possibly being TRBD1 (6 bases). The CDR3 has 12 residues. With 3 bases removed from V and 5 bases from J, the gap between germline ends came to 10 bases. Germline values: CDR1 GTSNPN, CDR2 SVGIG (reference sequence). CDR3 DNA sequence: TGTGCCTGGAGCAGGGGATTGACTGAAGCTTTCTTT. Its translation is CAWSRGLTEAFF.

The CDR3 DNA follows: TGTGCCAGCAGCGCTAGACTAGCGGGGGATAATGAGCAGTTCTTC. Its translation is CASSARLAGDNEQFF. J is TRBJ2-1 and V is TRBV7-3; the match to TRBD2 covers 12 bases. CDR1 is SGHTA, CDR2 FQGTGA, per germline. V dropped 5 bases and J dropped 7; count of bases not matched to a gene: 6. The CDR3 runs 15 residues.

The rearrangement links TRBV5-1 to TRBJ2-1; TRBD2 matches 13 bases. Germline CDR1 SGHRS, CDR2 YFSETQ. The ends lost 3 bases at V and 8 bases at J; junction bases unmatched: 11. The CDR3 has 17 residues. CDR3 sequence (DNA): TGCGCCAGCAGCTCACACTTGACTAGCGGGGGGAATGATGAGCAGTTCTTC. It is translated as CASSSHLTSGGNDEQFF.

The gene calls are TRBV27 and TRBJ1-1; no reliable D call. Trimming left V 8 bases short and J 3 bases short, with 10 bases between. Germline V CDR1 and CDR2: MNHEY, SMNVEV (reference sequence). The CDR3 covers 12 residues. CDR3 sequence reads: CASGRVYTEAFF. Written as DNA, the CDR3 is TGTGCCAGCGGTCGGGTATACACTGAAGCTTTCTTT.

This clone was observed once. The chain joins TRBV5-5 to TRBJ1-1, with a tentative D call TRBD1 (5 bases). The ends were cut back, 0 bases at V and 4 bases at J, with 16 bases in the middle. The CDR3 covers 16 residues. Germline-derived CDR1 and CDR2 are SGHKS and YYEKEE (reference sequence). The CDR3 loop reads CASSLGPGAFGTEAFF. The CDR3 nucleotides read TGTGCCAGCAGCTTGGGACCTGGGGCTTTTGGCACTGAAGCTTTCTTT.

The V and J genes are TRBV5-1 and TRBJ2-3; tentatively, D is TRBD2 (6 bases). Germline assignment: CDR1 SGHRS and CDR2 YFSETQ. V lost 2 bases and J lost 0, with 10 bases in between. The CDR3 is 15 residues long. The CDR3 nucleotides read TGCGCCAGCAGCTTCACGGGGGAGAGCACAGATACGCAGTATTTT. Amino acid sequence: CASSFTGESTDTQYF.

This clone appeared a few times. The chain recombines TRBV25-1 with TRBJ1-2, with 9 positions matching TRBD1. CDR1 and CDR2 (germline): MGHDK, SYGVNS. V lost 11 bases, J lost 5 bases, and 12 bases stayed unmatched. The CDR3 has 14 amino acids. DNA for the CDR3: TGTGCCCCCGGGACAGGGAAATTGCGGTATGGCTACACCTTC. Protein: CAPGTGKLRYGYTF.

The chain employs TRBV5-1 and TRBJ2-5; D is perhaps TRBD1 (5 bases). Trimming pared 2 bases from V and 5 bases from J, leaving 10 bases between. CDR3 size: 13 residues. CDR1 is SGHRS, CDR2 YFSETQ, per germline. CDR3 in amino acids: CASSLGEIETQYF. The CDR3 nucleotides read TGCGCCAGCAGCTTAGGGGAAATTGAGACCCAGTACTTC.

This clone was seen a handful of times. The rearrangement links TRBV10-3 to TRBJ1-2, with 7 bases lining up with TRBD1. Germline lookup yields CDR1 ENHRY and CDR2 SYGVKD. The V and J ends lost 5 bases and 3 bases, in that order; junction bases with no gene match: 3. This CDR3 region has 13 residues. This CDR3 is CAISTGEYYGYTF. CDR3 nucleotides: TGTGCCATCAGTACAGGGGAATACTATGGCTACACCTTC.

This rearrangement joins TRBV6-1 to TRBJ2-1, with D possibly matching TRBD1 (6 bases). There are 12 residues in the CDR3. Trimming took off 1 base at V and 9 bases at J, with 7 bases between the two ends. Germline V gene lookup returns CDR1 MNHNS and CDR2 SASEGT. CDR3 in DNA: TGTGCCAGCAGTGAAGTCAGGGGTGAGCAGTTCTTC. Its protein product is CASSEVRGEQFF.

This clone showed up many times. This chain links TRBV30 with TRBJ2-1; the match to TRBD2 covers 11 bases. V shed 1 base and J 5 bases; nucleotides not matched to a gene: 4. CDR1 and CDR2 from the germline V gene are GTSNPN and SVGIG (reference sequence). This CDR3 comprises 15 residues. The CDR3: CAWSELAGDHNEQFF. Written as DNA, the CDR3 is TGTGCCTGGAGTGAACTAGCGGGGGATCACAATGAGCAGTTCTTC.

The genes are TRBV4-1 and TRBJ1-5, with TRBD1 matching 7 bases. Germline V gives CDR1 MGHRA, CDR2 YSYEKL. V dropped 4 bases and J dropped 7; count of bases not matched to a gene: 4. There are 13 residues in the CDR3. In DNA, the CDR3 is TGCGCCAGCAGCCCGACAGGGAACCAGCCCCAGCATTTT. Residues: CASSPTGNQPQHF.

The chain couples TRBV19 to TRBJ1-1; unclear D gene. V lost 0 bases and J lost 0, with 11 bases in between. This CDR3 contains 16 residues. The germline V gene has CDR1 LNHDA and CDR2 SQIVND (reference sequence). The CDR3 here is CASSIDLQVMNTEAFF. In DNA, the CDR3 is TGTGCCAGTAGTATAGATCTCCAGGTCATGAACACTGAAGCTTTCTTT.

The CDR3 protein is CASSVAGHGSYEQYF. The DNA for the CDR3 is TGTGCCAGCAGCGTAGCGGGACACGGCTCCTACGAGCAGTACTTC. This chain uses TRBV9 with TRBJ2-7, with a weak D call TRBD1 (6 bases). The ends were cut back, 0 bases at V and 0 bases at J, with 10 bases in the middle. The CDR3 runs 15 residues. CDR1 is SGDLS and CDR2 is YYNGEE in the germline V gene.

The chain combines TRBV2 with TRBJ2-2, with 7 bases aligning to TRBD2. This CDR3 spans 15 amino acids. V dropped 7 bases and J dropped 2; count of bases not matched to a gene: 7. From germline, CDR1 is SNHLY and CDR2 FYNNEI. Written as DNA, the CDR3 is TGTGCCAGCACTGTGGGACTACCAAACACCGGGGAGCTGTTTTTT. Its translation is CASTVGLPNTGELFF.

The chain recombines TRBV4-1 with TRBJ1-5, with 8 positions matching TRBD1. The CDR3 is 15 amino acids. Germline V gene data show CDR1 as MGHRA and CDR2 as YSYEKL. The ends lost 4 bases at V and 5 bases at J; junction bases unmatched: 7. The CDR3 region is CASSRDGQGHQPQHF. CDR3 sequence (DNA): TGCGCCAGCAGCCGAGACGGACAGGGTCATCAGCCCCAGCATTTT.

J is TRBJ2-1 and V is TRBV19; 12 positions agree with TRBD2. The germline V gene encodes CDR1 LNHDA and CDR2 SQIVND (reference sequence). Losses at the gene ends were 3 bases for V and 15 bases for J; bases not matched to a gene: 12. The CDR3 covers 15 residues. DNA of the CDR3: TGTGCCAGTAGTATGAATATGGCTAGCGGGGGGGCCCCGTTCTTC. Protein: CASSMNMASGGAPFF.

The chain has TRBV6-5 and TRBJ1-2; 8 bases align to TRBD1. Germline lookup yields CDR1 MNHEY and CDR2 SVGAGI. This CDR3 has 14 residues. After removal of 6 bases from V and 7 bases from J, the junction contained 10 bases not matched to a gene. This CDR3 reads CASRGPQGAAGYTF. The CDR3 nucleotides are TGTGCCAGCAGGGGACCCCAGGGGGCGGCTGGCTACACCTTC.

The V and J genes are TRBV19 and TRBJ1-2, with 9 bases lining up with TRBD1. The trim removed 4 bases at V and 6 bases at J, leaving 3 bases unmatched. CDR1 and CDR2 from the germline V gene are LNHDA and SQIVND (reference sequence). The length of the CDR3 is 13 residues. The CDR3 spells CASSKDRGNGYTF. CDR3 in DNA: TGTGCCAGTAGTAAGGACAGGGGAAATGGCTACACCTTC.

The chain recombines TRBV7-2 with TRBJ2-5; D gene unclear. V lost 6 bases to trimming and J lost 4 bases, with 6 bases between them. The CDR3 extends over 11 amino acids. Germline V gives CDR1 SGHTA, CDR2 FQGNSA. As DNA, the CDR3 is TGTGCCAGCAGACGGGTAGAGACCCAGTACTTC. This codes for CASRRVETQYF.

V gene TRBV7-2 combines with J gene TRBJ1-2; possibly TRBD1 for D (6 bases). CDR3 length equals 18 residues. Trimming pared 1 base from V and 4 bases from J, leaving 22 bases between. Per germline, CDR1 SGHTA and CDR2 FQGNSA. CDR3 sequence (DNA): TGTGCCAGCAGCTTAGAGTTCGGGGACAACTGGGGCGGCTATGGCTACACCTTC. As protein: CASSLEFGDNWGGYGYTF.

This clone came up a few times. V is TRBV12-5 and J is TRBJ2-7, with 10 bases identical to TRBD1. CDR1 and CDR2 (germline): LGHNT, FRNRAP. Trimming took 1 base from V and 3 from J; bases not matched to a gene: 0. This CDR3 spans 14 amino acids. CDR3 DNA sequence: TGTGCTAGTGGTTTGGGGACAGGGGGCTACGAGCAGTACTTC. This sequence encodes CASGLGTGGYEQYF.

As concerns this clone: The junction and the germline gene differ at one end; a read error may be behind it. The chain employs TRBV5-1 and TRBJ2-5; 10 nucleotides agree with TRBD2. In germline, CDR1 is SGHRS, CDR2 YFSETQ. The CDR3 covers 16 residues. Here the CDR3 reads CTSSLGLAGVQETQYF. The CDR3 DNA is TGCACCAGCAGCTTGGGTCTAGCGGGGGTCCAAGAGACCCAGTACTTC.

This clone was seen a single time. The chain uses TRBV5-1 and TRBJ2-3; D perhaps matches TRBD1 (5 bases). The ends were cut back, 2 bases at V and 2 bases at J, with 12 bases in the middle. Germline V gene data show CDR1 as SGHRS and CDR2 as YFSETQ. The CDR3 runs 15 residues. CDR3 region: CASSFGQGFTDTQYF. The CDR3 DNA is TGCGCCAGCAGCTTTGGTCAGGGTTTCACAGATACGCAGTATTTT.

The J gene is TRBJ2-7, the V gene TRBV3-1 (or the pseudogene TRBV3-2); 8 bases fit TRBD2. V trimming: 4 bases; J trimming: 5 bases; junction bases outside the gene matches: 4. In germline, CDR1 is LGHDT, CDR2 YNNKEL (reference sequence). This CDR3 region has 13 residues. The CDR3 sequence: CASSPGGPHEQYF. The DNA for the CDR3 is TGTGCCAGCAGCCCGGGGGGGCCCCACGAGCAGTACTTC.

The CDR3 reads CAWSRTGAQPQHF. CDR3 in DNA: TGTGCCTGGAGTCGGACAGGGGCTCAGCCCCAGCATTTT. V usage is TRBV30 and J usage is TRBJ1-5, with 9 bases aligning to TRBD1. Germline loops: CDR1 GTSNPN, CDR2 SVGIG (reference sequence). The CDR3 runs 13 residues. V lost 2 bases and J lost 6; bases outside the gene matches: 2.

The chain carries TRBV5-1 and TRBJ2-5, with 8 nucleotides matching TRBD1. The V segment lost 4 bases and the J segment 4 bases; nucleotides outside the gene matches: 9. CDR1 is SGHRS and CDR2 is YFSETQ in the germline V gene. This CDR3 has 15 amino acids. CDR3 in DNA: TGCGCCAGCAGCGTAAGGGGACAGGAGGTAGAGACCCAGTACTTC. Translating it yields CASSVRGQEVETQYF.

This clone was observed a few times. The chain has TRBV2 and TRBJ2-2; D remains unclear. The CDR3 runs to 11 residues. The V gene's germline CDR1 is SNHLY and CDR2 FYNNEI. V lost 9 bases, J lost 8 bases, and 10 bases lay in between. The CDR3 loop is CASAPRGELFF. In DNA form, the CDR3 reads TGTGCCAGTGCCCCGCGGGGGGAGCTGTTTTTT.